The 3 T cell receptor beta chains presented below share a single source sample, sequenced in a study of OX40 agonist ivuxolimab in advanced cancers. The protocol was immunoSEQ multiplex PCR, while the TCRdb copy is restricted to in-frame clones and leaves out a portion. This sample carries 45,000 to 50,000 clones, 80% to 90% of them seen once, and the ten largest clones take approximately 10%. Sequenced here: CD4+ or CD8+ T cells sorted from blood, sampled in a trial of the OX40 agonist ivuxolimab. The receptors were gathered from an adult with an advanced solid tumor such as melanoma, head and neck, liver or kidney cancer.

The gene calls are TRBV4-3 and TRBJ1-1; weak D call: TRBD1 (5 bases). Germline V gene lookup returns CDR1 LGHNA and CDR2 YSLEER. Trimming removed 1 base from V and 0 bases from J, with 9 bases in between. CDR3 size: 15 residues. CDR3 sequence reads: CASSQGQLMNTEAFF. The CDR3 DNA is TGCGCCAGCAGCCAAGGACAGCTAATGAACACTGAAGCTTTCTTT.

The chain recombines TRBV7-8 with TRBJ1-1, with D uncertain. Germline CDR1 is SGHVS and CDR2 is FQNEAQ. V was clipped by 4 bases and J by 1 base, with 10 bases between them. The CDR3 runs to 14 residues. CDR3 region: CASSSTGGNTEAFF. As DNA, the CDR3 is TGTGCCAGCAGCTCAACGGGAGGGAACACTGAAGCTTTCTTT.

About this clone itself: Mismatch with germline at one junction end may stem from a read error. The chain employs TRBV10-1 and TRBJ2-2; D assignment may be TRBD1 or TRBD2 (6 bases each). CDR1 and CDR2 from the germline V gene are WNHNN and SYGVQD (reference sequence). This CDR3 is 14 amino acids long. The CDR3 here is CASSGRGLRRGAVF. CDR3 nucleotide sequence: TGCGCCAGCAGTGGGAGGGGGTTGAGGCGGGGAGCTGTTTTT.